These T cell receptor beta chains were read from a single sample in a study of cytomegalovirus exposure and HLA in healthy donors. The assay was immunoSEQ multiplex PCR, and TCRdb's table has in-frame clones only and misses some. The top ten hold approximately 1.4% of the sample, which has about 160,000 clones, approximately 88% seen once. The sample taken for sequencing was PBMCs. These receptors were collected from a woman under 30 in good health and CMV-seronegative. Each CDR3 is given with its conserved first and last residue. A D gene is named only where the DNA matches it firmly. Size tells how often a clone was seen (once, few, many) or the class of an expanded clone, and some rows leave it out.

NA,NA,TRBV6-1,TRBJ1-1,TGTGCCAGCACCCGGAGGGGGGGCTTAAACACTGAAGCTTTCTTT,CASTRRGGLNTEAFF
NA,TRBD1,TRBV19,TRBJ2-5,TGTGCCAGTAGCAGAACCGGGACAGGGGAGCGAGAGACCCAGTACTTC,CASSRTGTGERETQYF
NA,NA,TRBV11-2,TRBJ2-2,TGTGCCAGCAGCTTACATCGGGAGCTGTTTTTT,CASSLHRELFF
NA,NA,TRBV5-1,TRBJ1-2,TGCGCCAGCAGCTTGGGGTCGGCGGACAGTCGGCATGGCTACACCTTC,CASSLGSADSRHGYTF
NA,NA,TRBV7-9,TRBJ1-1,TGTGCCAGCAGCTTAGGGCAGGGGAAGCCTGAAGCTTTCTTT,CASSLGQGKPEAFF
NA,NA,TRBV19,TRBJ1-4,TGTGCCAGTAGTATTTTGGGGGGAAAACTGTTTTTT,CASSILGGKLFF
NA,TRBD1,TRBV29-1,TRBJ1-3,TGCAGCGTTGAGTTAGGACAGGGGGCTGGAAACACCATATATTTT,CSVELGQGAGNTIYF
NA,TRBD2,TRBV6-6,TRBJ2-3,TGTGCCAGCAGCCGACTAGCAGACACAGATACGCAGTATTTT,CASSRLADTDTQYF
few,NA,TRBV5-6,TRBJ1-3,TGTGCCAGCAGCAGGGGGACCGTAAGTTCTGGAAACACCATATATTTT,CASSRGTVSSGNTIYF
NA,TRBD1,TRBV5-4,TRBJ1-1,TGTGCCAGCAGCACCGACGGGACAGGCCGGGGAGCTTTCTTT,CASSTDGTGRGAFF
NA,NA,TRBV29-1,TRBJ1-4,TGCAGCGTTTGGGGCACGGCGTCAGGGGATGAAAAACTGTTTTTT,CSVWGTASGDEKLFF
NA,NA,TRBV28,TRBJ2-7,TGTGCCAGCAGTTTCCTGGGACATGTTTACGAGCAGTACTTC,CASSFLGHVYEQYF
NA,NA,TRBV4-1,TRBJ2-3,TGCGCCAGCAGCCAAGATTTGAGGGAACAAGATACGCAGTATTTT,CASSQDLREQDTQYF
once,TRBD1,TRBV12-5,TRBJ2-2,TGTGCTAGTGGTTTGACAGGGGTAAACACCGGGGAGCTGTTTTTT,CASGLTGVNTGELFF
NA,NA,TRBV19,TRBJ1-1,TGTGCCAGTAATACACCGGACAGTTGGCCCACTGAAGCTTTCTTT,CASNTPDSWPTEAFF
NA,NA,TRBV29-1,TRBJ1-1,TGCAGCGTGGTTACAGGGAAAAACACTGAAGCTTTCTTT,CSVVTGKNTEAFF
NA,TRBD1,TRBV27,TRBJ2-7,TGTGCCAGCAGTTACTGGACAGGGGGGTCCTACGAGCAGTACTTC,CASSYWTGGSYEQYF
once,TRBD2,TRBV28,TRBJ2-7,TGTGCCAGCAGGGGGGCTAGCGGGGGGGCATACGAGCAGTACTTC,CASRGASGGAYEQYF
few,NA,TRBV27,TRBJ1-3,TGTGCCAGCAGTTTAACGGGGAATGCTGGAAACACCATATATTTT,CASSLTGNAGNTIYF
NA,NA,TRBV29-1,TRBJ1-1,TGCAGCGCCAGGGACACTGAAGCTTTCTTT,CSARDTEAFF
NA,NA,TRBV7-9,TRBJ2-7,TGTGCCAGCAGCTCCCAAACAGGGGAGGTCCACGAGCAGTACTTC,CASSSQTGEVHEQYF
NA,TRBD2,TRBV29-1,TRBJ2-2,TGCAGCGTGCGGGGGGTGACGGGGGGGCCCGGGGAGCTGTTTTTT,CSVRGVTGGPGELFF
NA,TRBD1,TRBV5-1,TRBJ2-4,TGCGCCAGCAGCCCTCGAGCGGGACAGGGGTCCAAAAACATTCAGTACTTC,CASSPRAGQGSKNIQYF
NA,TRBD1,TRBV27,TRBJ1-2,TGTGCCAGCAGTTTTAGTGCGGGACAGGGTAAATACACCTTC,CASSFSAGQGKYTF
NA,TRBD1,TRBV19,TRBJ1-5,TGTGCCAGCGAACAGGGGATCGGAAATCAGCCCCAGCATTTT,CASEQGIGNQPQHF
NA,TRBD1,TRBV6-5,TRBJ2-7,TGTGCCAGCAGTTACTTTTCAGGGGGCGGAGGCTACGAGCAGTACTTC,CASSYFSGGGGYEQYF
NA,NA,TRBV6-5,TRBJ2-7,TGTGCCAGCAGTTCACGATCGGGGCAGTACTTC,CASSSRSGQYF
NA,TRBD2,TRBV25-1,TRBJ2-1,TGTGCCAGCAGTCAACCGGGACTAGGCATGGATGAGCAGTTCTTC,CASSQPGLGMDEQFF